Following are 2 T cell receptor beta chains from one sample sequenced in a study of blood T cell repertoires in COVID-19 (dated by TCRdb to the early 2020s). Libraries were made using the immunoSEQ multiplex PCR assay. TCRdb's version of the immuneACCESS table is confined to in-frame rearrangements and falls short of the full clone set. An unresolved V gene accounts for under half of the shortfall where checked; the remainder is of unknown origin. The sample includes 250,000 to 300,000 clones, with about 83% observed a single time. The ten largest make up around 5.4% of the sample. The sequencing input was peripheral blood. All receptors come from a man older than 75 with acute or convalescent COVID-19.

The rearrangement uses TRBV5-6 and TRBJ2-3; 9 nucleotides align to TRBD1. The trim removed 4 bases at V and 7 bases at J, leaving 7 bases unmatched. The CDR3 length is 14 residues. Germline V gene sequence: CDR1 SGHDT, CDR2 YYEEEE. The DNA for the CDR3 is TGTGCCAGCAGCCAATACGACAGGGGGTATACGCAGTATTTT. It yields the protein CASSQYDRGYTQYF.

The V call is TRBV5-1, the J call TRBJ1-2; D is unclear. Germline CDR1 reads SGHRS; CDR2 reads YFSETQ. The CDR3 sequence is 12 residues long. The germline V and J ends were trimmed by 4 bases and 6 bases, with 10 bases remaining between them. Written as DNA, the CDR3 is TGCGCCAGCAGCCTAACCGCAAATGGCTACACCTTC. The encoded protein is CASSLTANGYTF.